This is a list of T cell receptor beta chains from one sample in a study of T cell changes during pregnancy in multiple sclerosis. Some clones are missing from TCRdb's copy, which holds only in-frame ones; the method was immunoSEQ multiplex PCR. The data show 55,000 to 65,000 clones, about 93% seen once. Sample: CD8+ T cells from peripheral blood mononuclear cells, taken in the third trimester of pregnancy. These receptors came from a female donor with multiple sclerosis, enrolled in a pregnancy study. The conserved cysteine and the conserved F or W are not part of the CDR3 here.

v_gene | CDR3aa
TRBV27 | ASSLQGRVTDTQY
TRBV5-1 | ASSHPGFGEQY
TRBV5-4 | ASSLDRNYEQY
TRBV9 | ASSVARDRTNYGYT
TRBV6-4 | ASSGLAGQTQY
TRBV15 | ATSIPLAGGPEQY
TRBV5-1 | ASRSTGFNEKLF
TRBV30 | AWSEGASAYNEQF
TRBV28 | ASRWTGGNQPQH
TRBV5-4 | ASSLGTGDRICT
TRBV27 | ASSLSGSDYEQY
TRBV30 | AWSVGGMGGELF
TRBV15 | ATSRDTKTSGIREQF
TRBV7-6 | ASSLGPGQGAKNEKLF
TRBV27 | ASSFGITAGGYEQY
TRBV6-1 | ATPSPSGSDYEQY
TRBV7-7 | ASRMTGGRQPQH
TRBV6-4 | ASSDSGGKPTDTQY
TRBV4-3 | ASSQPNTGPYGYT
TRBV5-1 | ASSLFGRTTDTQY
TRBV5-1 | ASRSNLARYEQY
TRBV19 | ASSLGSGTYNEQF